This is a list of T cell receptor beta chains from one sample in a study of cytomegalovirus exposure and HLA in healthy donors. The protocol was immunoSEQ multiplex PCR, while the TCRdb copy is restricted to in-frame clones and leaves out a portion. The repertoire holds around 130,000 clones, around 85% seen once, with under 2% in the top ten. Sequencing was done on a sample of PBMCs. The receptors were gathered from a boy between 5 and 17 years old in good health and CMV-seronegative. The CDR3 runs from the conserved cysteine through the conserved F or W. The D gene is left open where the match is weak. Clone size appears in some rows only: once, few, many, or a class for an expanded clone.

j_call,d_call,clone_size,v_call,cdr3_aa,cdr3_nt
TRBJ1-1,TRBD1,few,TRBV5-4,CASSWDRAYEAFF,TGTGCCAGCAGCTGGGACAGGGCATATGAAGCTTTCTTT
TRBJ2-1,TRBD2,once,TRBV7-3,CASSLRLAGGIDEQFF,TGTGCCAGCAGCTTACGGCTAGCGGGGGGTATAGATGAGCAGTTCTTC
TRBJ2-1,TRBD2,once,TRBV4-3,CASSQELAGTNEQFF,TGCGCCAGCAGCCAGGAACTAGCGGGGACCAATGAGCAGTTCTTC
TRBJ2-2,TRBD2,few,TRBV6-6,CASTLPGAGGGGELFF,TGTGCCAGCACCTTACCCGGAGCGGGGGGCGGCGGGGAGCTGTTTTTT
TRBJ2-5,-,-,TRBV30,CAWSRGDLQYF,TGTGCCTGGAGCCGTGGGGACTTACAGTACTTC
TRBJ1-4,-,-,TRBV9,CASSAGDGGEKLFF,TGTGCCAGCAGCGCCGGCGATGGAGGTGAAAAACTGTTTTTT
TRBJ2-1,TRBD2,once,TRBV27,CASSSNLAGGPGNEQFF,TGTGCCAGCAGTTCAAACCTAGCGGGAGGGCCGGGCAATGAGCAGTTCTTC
TRBJ2-7,-,-,TRBV19,CASSLARGSSYEQYF,TGTGCCAGTAGCCTAGCACGGGGGTCCTCCTACGAGCAGTACTTC
TRBJ1-1,-,few,TRBV5-1,CASSRWGGTEAFF,TGCGCCAGCAGCCGGTGGGGGGGGACTGAAGCTTTCTTT
TRBJ2-2,-,-,TRBV4-1,CASSQDRGGTGELFF,TGCGCCAGCAGCCAAGACCGGGGAGGCACCGGGGAGCTGTTTTTT
TRBJ2-7,TRBD1,-,TRBV6-5,CASKKGAVSYEQYF,TGTGCCAGCAAAAAGGGGGCAGTCTCCTACGAGCAGTACTTC
TRBJ2-2,TRBD1,-,TRBV29-1,CSVEGGGALSGELFF,TGCAGCGTTGAAGGAGGGGGCGCTTTATCCGGGGAGCTGTTTTTT
TRBJ1-1,TRBD1,-,TRBV4-2,CASSQDGTGNTEAFF,TGTGCCAGCAGCCAAGACGGGACAGGGAACACTGAAGCTTTCTTT
TRBJ2-1,TRBD2,-,TRBV2,CASSLSRGAEKEQFF,TGTGCCAGCAGTCTCTCGCGGGGGGCAGAGAAGGAGCAGTTCTTC
TRBJ1-5,-,-,TRBV9,CASSVFGGTNQPQHF,TGTGCCAGCAGCGTTTTCGGGGGTACCAATCAGCCCCAGCATTTT
TRBJ2-3,TRBD2,-,TRBV19,CASSPSWTSGGGRRADTQYF,TGTGCCAGTAGTCCCTCCTGGACTAGCGGGGGTGGGAGGAGGGCAGATACGCAGTATTTT
TRBJ2-5,TRBD1,-,TRBV9,CASSGGTGGSSETQYF,TGTGCCAGCAGCGGTGGGACAGGGGGCAGCTCAGAGACCCAGTACTTC
TRBJ1-1,-,-,TRBV25-1,CASTLGGWDTEAFF,TGTGCCAGCACCTTGGGGGGATGGGACACTGAAGCTTTCTTT
TRBJ2-5,TRBD2,-,TRBV11-2,CASSAVRGVGTQYF,TGTGCCAGCAGCGCGGTGCGGGGGGTGGGGACCCAGTACTTC
TRBJ1-1,TRBD1,-,TRBV19,CASTTTGGNTEAFF,TGTGCCAGTACCACAACAGGGGGGAACACTGAAGCTTTCTTT
TRBJ1-2,-,-,TRBV6-5,CASSYSQALYGYTF,TGTGCCAGCAGTTACTCGCAGGCCCTCTATGGCTACACCTTC
TRBJ2-2,-,-,TRBV9,CASSGVRGTGELFF,TGTGCCAGCAGCGGAGTTCGGGGGACCGGGGAGCTGTTTTTT
TRBJ2-4,-,-,TRBV11-2,CASSLGVGGENIQYF,TGTGCCAGCAGCTTAGGAGTGGGGGGAGAAAACATTCAGTACTTC
TRBJ2-5,TRBD1,-,TRBV2,CASIRTGEETQYF,TGTGCCAGCATAAGGACAGGGGAAGAGACCCAGTACTTC
TRBJ2-1,-,-,TRBV9,CASSVEGFGNEQFF,TGTGCCAGCAGCGTAGAGGGGTTCGGCAATGAGCAGTTCTTC
TRBJ1-2,-,-,TRBV2,CASRPVGGASRGYTF,TGTGCCAGCAGACCCGTAGGGGGGGCGAGTCGTGGCTACACCTTC